The table lists the clone carrying this TCR beta chain with a few counts. This sample stems from a study of shared clonotypes between healthy human individuals. Germline V gives CDR1 SGHDN, CDR2 FVKESK. Trimming cost V 0 bases and J 8 bases, with 17 bases left between them. The CDR3 is made up of 16 amino acids. Researchers divided each subset's genomic DNA evenly across several immunoSEQ plates. Per sorted-subset replicate PCR, input was roughly 220 ng DNA, representing tens of thousands of T cell genomes. Assay: immunoSEQ multiplex PCR; the TCRdb copy retains only in-frame clones and omits some. Of a few hundred thousand clones detected, approximately 65% appear once; the ten largest clones hold roughly 11%.

The chain carries TRBV14 and TRBJ2-1; the D is unclear. Sample: memory CD4+ T cells sorted from blood. Subset specified: CD45RA-negative fraction. The source is a man aged 25 to 40 in good health. CDR3 sequence (DNA): TGTGCCAGCAGCCAAGAAGGGTGGCGCAAGGCGGATGAGCAGTTCTTC. Protein product: CASSQEGWRKADEQFF.